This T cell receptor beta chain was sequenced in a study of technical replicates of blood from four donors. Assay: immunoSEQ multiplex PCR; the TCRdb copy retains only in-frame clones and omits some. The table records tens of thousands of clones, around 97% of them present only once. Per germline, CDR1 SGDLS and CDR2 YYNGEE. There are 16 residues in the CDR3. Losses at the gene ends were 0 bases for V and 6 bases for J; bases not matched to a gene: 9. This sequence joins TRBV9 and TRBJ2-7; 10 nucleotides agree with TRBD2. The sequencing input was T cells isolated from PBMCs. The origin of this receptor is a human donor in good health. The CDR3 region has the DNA TGTGCCAGCAGCGTAGGTCTAGCGGGAGACTTGGGCGAGCAGTACTTC. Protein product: CASSVGLAGDLGEQYF.